Following are 26 T cell receptor beta chains from one sample sequenced in a study of response to subunit inactivated influenza vaccine (dated by TCRdb to the late 2010s). Library preparation used RT-PCR. The reads were generated on an Illumina HiSeq 2500. Through fastp at Q25 and MiXCR, TCRdb rebuilt clones from the public reads, retaining in-frame beta chains. Every distinct CDR3 protein forms one entry, paired with its most common genes and DNA. Within this sample are around 250,000 distinct CDR3 sequences, with 12% of them counted one time only. The ten largest account for 7.8% of the sample. Sequencing used non-naive T cells sorted from PBMCs, obtained less than 15 days before vaccination. This specimen's cell subset or site label, interpreted: memory T cell fraction. The source is a man aged 45-65 years who received an inactivated influenza vaccine. Donor details come from another sample of the same person, matched by shared clones.

The J gene is TRBJ2-1, the V gene TRBV5-6; D call uncertain. CDR1 SGHDT and CDR2 YYEEEE come from the germline V gene. This CDR3 spans 17 amino acids. V was shortened by 2 bases and J by 1 base, with 16 bases between the two germline ends. CDR3 bases: TGTGCCAGCAGCTTACTGGTCAGGTTGAGGTCCTACAATGAGCAGTTCTTC. Its protein product is CASSLLVRLRSYNEQFF.

The rearrangement joins TRBV5-8 to TRBJ2-7; no reliable D call. Germline V gives CDR1 SGHTS, CDR2 YDEGEE. The CDR3 length is 14 residues. V was pared by 0 bases and J by 2 bases, with 9 bases between. The CDR3 coding sequence is TGTGCCAGCAGCTTGGGGCACAATACCTACGAGCAGTACTTC. This gives the protein CASSLGHNTYEQYF.

This clonotype was found many times. V is TRBV6-1 and J is TRBJ2-7; 8 nucleotides match TRBD1. Germline-derived CDR1 and CDR2 are MNHNS and SASEGT. CDR3 length equals 14 residues. V lost 6 bases and J lost 2; bases outside the gene matches: 6. The CDR3 loop reads CASRMTGEAYEQYF. As DNA, the CDR3 is TGTGCCAGCAGAATGACAGGGGAGGCCTACGAGCAGTACTTC.

This clonotype has just a few counts. The chain recombines TRBV7-9 with TRBJ2-2, with D possibly being TRBD2 (6 bases). CDR3 length: 14 amino acids. The V end was cut by 2 bases, the J end by 6 bases, with 10 bases between. The germline V gene encodes CDR1 SEHNR and CDR2 FQNEAQ (reference sequence). The CDR3 coding sequence is TGTGCCAGCAGCTTAACCGGGAGTCCCGGGGAGCTGTTTTTT. This codes for CASSLTGSPGELFF.

The rearrangement uses TRBV20-1 and TRBJ1-2; possible D gene TRBD1, 6 bases. Germline values: CDR1 DFQATT, CDR2 SNEGSKA (reference sequence). CDR3 length equals 12 residues. V was clipped by 0 bases and J by 5 bases, with 7 bases between them. This chain's CDR3 is CSAREQGYGYTF. DNA of the CDR3: TGCAGTGCTAGAGAACAGGGTTATGGCTACACCTTC.

The chain combines TRBV5-1 with TRBJ1-1; D might be TRBD1 (5 bases). Germline CDR1 and CDR2: SGHRS and YFSETQ. This CDR3 region has 14 residues. V was clipped by 0 bases and J by 6 bases, with 12 bases between them. The CDR3 sequence is CASSLEGRAAEAFF. The DNA of the CDR3 is TGCGCCAGCAGCTTGGAAGGCAGGGCGGCTGAAGCTTTCTTT.

This chain links TRBV4-2 with TRBJ2-3; 12 bases fit TRBD2. Germline-derived CDR1 and CDR2 are LGHNA and YNFKEQ. This CDR3 comprises 17 residues. V trimming: 1 base; J trimming: 6 bases; junction bases outside the gene matches: 8. As DNA, the CDR3 is TGTGCCAGCAGCCAAGGCGCTAGCGGGAGGGCCTCCGATACGCAGTATTTT. Its translation is CASSQGASGRASDTQYF.

This clonotype was seen a handful of times. The V call is TRBV12-3 or TRBV12-4, the J call TRBJ1-1, with a possible D match to TRBD1 (5 bases). This CDR3 is built from 15 residues. V was clipped by 6 bases and J by 5 bases, with 19 bases between them. Written as DNA, the CDR3 is TGTGCCAGCAGACACACAGGATCAGGAGGAACTGAAGCTTTCTTT. It is translated as CASRHTGSGGTEAFF.

V gene TRBV4-3 combines with J gene TRBJ2-5, with D unresolved. V lost 2 bases and J lost 4, with 8 bases in between. The CDR3 runs 13 residues. Looked up from germline, CDR1 is LGHNA and CDR2 is YSLEER. CDR3 amino acids: CASSQRLGETQYF. CDR3 bases: TGCGCCAGCAGCCAAAGACTGGGAGAGACCCAGTACTTC.

This clonotype was recorded a few times. The CDR3 DNA reads TGTGCCAGCAGTTACCTGGGACCGATAACCTACGAGCAGTACTTC. Translation gives CASSYLGPITYEQYF. J is TRBJ2-7 and V is TRBV6-2 or TRBV6-3; D tentatively fits TRBD1 or TRBD2 (5 bases each). Germline CDR1 reads MNHEY; CDR2 reads SVGEGT. This CDR3 region has 15 residues. V lost 2 bases and J 2 bases, leaving 13 bases between the germline ends.

DNA for the CDR3: TGTGCCTGGAGTAGGGGACAGGGGGCCACTGAAGCTTTCTTT. This gives the protein CAWSRGQGATEAFF. The chain combines TRBV30 with TRBJ1-1; 12 positions agree with TRBD1. In germline, CDR1 is GTSNPN, CDR2 SVGIG (reference sequence). V lost 2 bases and J lost 4; bases outside the gene matches: 2. The CDR3 has 14 residues.

There are a few counts of this clonotype. The rearrangement uses TRBV30 and TRBJ2-7; maybe TRBD2 (6 bases). V was trimmed by 4 bases and J by 3 bases, leaving 13 bases between them. CDR1 GTSNPN and CDR2 SVGIG come from the germline V gene (reference sequence). The CDR3 consists of 13 residues. This CDR3 is CAWNLAGFYEQYF. CDR3 DNA sequence: TGTGCCTGGAATTTGGCGGGGTTCTACGAGCAGTACTTC.

The rearrangement uses TRBV12-5 and TRBJ2-5; D is undetermined. This CDR3 spans 13 amino acids. V was shortened by 2 bases and J by 3 bases, with 7 bases between the two germline ends. CDR1 LGHNT and CDR2 FRNRAP come from the germline V gene. CDR3 sequence reads: CASGLSGKETQYF. The CDR3 DNA sequence: TGTGCTAGTGGTTTGTCTGGAAAAGAGACCCAGTACTTC.

The rearrangement uses TRBV5-5 and TRBJ2-5; no reliable D call. V was trimmed by 0 bases and J by 3 bases, leaving 12 bases between them. Germline V lookup: CDR1 SGHKS, CDR2 YYEKEE (reference sequence). The CDR3 is made up of 15 amino acids. CDR3 amino acids: CASSLGPASEETQYF. The DNA of the CDR3 is TGTGCCAGCAGCTTGGGGCCTGCTTCGGAAGAGACCCAGTACTTC.

The chain couples TRBV27 to TRBJ1-1; the D is unclear. The germline gives CDR1 MNHEY, CDR2 SMNVEV (reference sequence). V was pared by 4 bases and J by 3 bases, with 9 bases between. The CDR3 extends over 13 amino acids. This chain's CDR3 is CASSYRRDTEAFF. The CDR3, as DNA: TGTGCCAGCAGTTATCGGAGGGACACTGAAGCTTTCTTT.

This clonotype showed up just a few times. The gene calls are TRBV29-1 and TRBJ2-1, with unresolved D. V shed 1 base and J shed 5 bases, with 12 bases lying between them. The CDR3 contains 14 residues. The germline CDR1 and CDR2 sequences are SQVTM and ANQGSEA. CDR3 sequence (DNA): TGCAGCGTTGAAGTACCCCCGCGCGACAATGAGCAGTTCTTC. Translating it yields CSVEVPPRDNEQFF.

The CDR3 sequence: CASSLARSGGRSNEQFF. CDR3 sequence (DNA): TGTGCCAGCAGCTTAGCGAGGAGTGGGGGACGTAGTAATGAGCAGTTCTTC. The V gene is TRBV7-6, the J gene TRBJ2-1; tentatively, D is TRBD1 or TRBD2 (5 bases each). CDR1 is SGHVS, CDR2 FNYEAQ, per germline. V was trimmed by 0 bases and J by 7 bases, leaving 19 bases between them. The CDR3 runs 17 residues.

On this clonotype itself: This may stem from a read error, because a much larger clone lies one nucleotide away. V and J are TRBV5-1 and TRBJ1-1; the match to TRBD1 covers 7 bases. Looked up from germline, CDR1 is SGHRS and CDR2 is YFSETQ. After removal of 9 bases from V and 0 bases from J, the junction contained 5 bases not matched to a gene. The CDR3 contains 13 residues. The CDR3, as DNA: TGCGCCACCTCGGGACAGCTGAACACTGAAGCTTTCTTT. Translation gives CATSGQLNTEAFF.

The chain employs TRBV28 and TRBJ2-7; possible D gene TRBD1, 6 bases. CDR3 length equals 13 residues. Germline V gene lookup returns CDR1 MDHEN and CDR2 SYDVKM. Trimming stripped 6 bases from V and 0 bases from J, with 9 bases between. The chain's CDR3 is CASRTTGSYEQYF. In DNA, the CDR3 is TGTGCCAGCAGAACGACAGGCTCCTACGAGCAGTACTTC. Variable domain in full (rest from reference TRBV28 and TRBJ2-7): DVKVTQSSRYLVKRTGEKVFLECVQDMDHENMFWYRQDPGLGLRLIYFSYDVKMKEKGDIPEGYSVSREKKERFSLILESASTNQTSMYLCASRTTGSYEQYFGPGTRLTVT.

The rearrangement joins TRBV6-1 to TRBJ2-7; TRBD1 matches 7 bases. This CDR3 has 13 amino acids. Germline V gene sequence: CDR1 MNHNS, CDR2 SASEGT. V was pared by 6 bases and J by 4 bases, with 6 bases of the junction left unmatched. This CDR3 reads CASSPDREYEQYF. The CDR3 coding sequence is TGTGCCAGCAGCCCCGACAGGGAATACGAGCAGTACTTC.

This clonotype came up a few times. J is TRBJ2-1 and V is TRBV12-3 or TRBV12-4, with TRBD2 identical over 9 bases. Unmatched junction bases numbered 6, after V lost 5 bases and J lost 7 bases. This CDR3 region has 14 residues. The CDR3 loop reads CASSRSGSENEQFF. The DNA for the CDR3 is TGTGCCAGCAGTCGTAGCGGGAGTGAAAATGAGCAGTTCTTC.

There are many counts of this clonotype. The chain combines TRBV3-1 with TRBJ2-2, with D uncertain. The CDR3 length is 12 residues. Germline V lookup: CDR1 LGHDT, CDR2 YNNKEL (reference sequence). Trimming shortened V by 3 bases and J by 8 bases, and 7 bases separated the two germline ends. CDR3 nucleotides: TGTGCCAGCAGCCACCCTCGGGGGGAGCTGTTTTTT. It translates to CASSHPRGELFF.

This clonotype occurred many times. V and J are TRBV7-2 and TRBJ2-5; TRBD1 matches at 10 bases. Germline CDR1 is SGHTA and CDR2 is FQGNSA. The CDR3 runs to 15 residues. V shed 5 bases, J shed 7 bases, and the junction held 10 bases outside the gene matches. The CDR3 bases are TGTGCCAGCAGCGAATTGACAGGGGGCGTAGGGACCCAGTACTTC. It specifies CASSELTGGVGTQYF. Complete variable domain (other parts from reference TRBV7-2 and TRBJ2-5): GAGVSQSPSNKVTEKGKDVELRCDPISGHTALYWYRQSLGQGLEFLIYFQGNSAPDKSGLPSDRFSAERTGGSVSTLTIQRTQQEDSAVYLCASSELTGGVGTQYFGPGTRLLVL.

This chain joins TRBV7-9 and TRBJ2-1; D is unresolved. Between the trimmed V and J ends, which lost 2 bases and 1 base, there was a span of 6 bases. Germline CDR1 SEHNR, CDR2 FQNEAQ (reference sequence). The CDR3 runs 14 residues. CDR3 DNA: TGTGCCAGCAGCTTAATGGAGTCCTACAATGAGCAGTTCTTC. Protein product: CASSLMESYNEQFF.

This clonotype has ten or more counts. This chain links TRBV15 with TRBJ1-6; D perhaps matches TRBD1 (6 bases). Germline V gene data show CDR1 as LNHNV and CDR2 as YYDKDF (reference sequence). CDR3 length equals 14 residues. Deletions cut 3 bases from V and 9 bases from J, with 12 bases between. The CDR3 spells CATSSTGSRSPLHF. The DNA of the CDR3 is TGTGCCACCAGCAGCACAGGGAGCCGTTCACCCCTCCACTTT.

V gene TRBV5-1 combines with J gene TRBJ2-2; possible D gene TRBD1, 6 bases. Trimming took 0 bases from V and 7 from J, leaving 19 bases between them. Germline CDR1 and CDR2: SGHRS and YFSETQ. The CDR3 is 17 residues long. CDR3 in amino acids: CASSLEGTGFDVGELFF. For the CDR3, the DNA is TGCGCCAGCAGCTTGGAGGGCACAGGGTTTGACGTCGGGGAGCTGTTTTTT.